Below, one T cell receptor beta chain is given with its context. Per the study methods: Reference gene primer amplification gave nucleated cell count estimates. Sequenced by immunoSEQ multiplex PCR; TCRdb stores in-frame clones only, minus some. From that table come the V and J calls and clone size; the DNA was used to work out D and trimming. Among about 150,000 clones listed, 84% were seen once. The data derive from a study of blood T cell repertoires in COVID-19. Study context: Whether acute or convalescent, the COVID-19 samples came from the United States, Italy and Spain. From T cells, B-cell-depleted T cells, or PBMCs came the material, which was cDNA or gDNA.

This CDR3 has 16 residues. V was shortened by 2 bases and J by 3 bases, with 17 bases between the two germline ends. Germline CDR1 KGHSH, CDR2 LQKENI. The sequence derives from a woman aged 80 or older with COVID-19, enrolled during active disease. This chain uses TRBV18 with TRBJ2-7; D not resolved. Sequenced material: peripheral blood. DNA of the CDR3: TGTGCCAGCTCACCAACCGAGGCGGCCCATTTCTACGAGCAGTACTTC. Translated: CASSPTEAAHFYEQYF.